This T cell receptor beta chain was sequenced for a study of post-analysis software for immune sequencing data. Study-level background: The disease courses spanned relapsing-remitting, secondary progressive and progressive-relapsing forms of multiple sclerosis.

The V end lost 10 bases, the J end lost 0 bases, and 10 bases lay between the germline ends. The CDR3 has 13 amino acids. Unique molecular identifiers had been added to the TCR beta cDNA libraries. A single record per CDR3 protein comes from TCRdb applying MiXCR to the PCR reads. The sample contains 820,000 or so distinct CDR3 sequences, approximately 53% of which appear only once. General study results and limits: In patients, TRBV5-6, TRBV5-1 and TRBV20-1 belonged to roughly 5 TRBV segments found more frequently than in controls.

For this clonotype: Its specificity is unknown.

This chain uses TRBV12-3 or TRBV12-4 with TRBJ2-1; D possibly matches TRBD1 or TRBD2 (6 bases each). Sequences were obtained from blood. This clonotype was obtained from a girl aged 5-17 years with multiple sclerosis. This chain's CDR3 is CATGASSYNEQFF. CDR3 sequence (DNA): TGTGCCACGGGGGCCAGCTCCTACAATGAGCAGTTCTTC.